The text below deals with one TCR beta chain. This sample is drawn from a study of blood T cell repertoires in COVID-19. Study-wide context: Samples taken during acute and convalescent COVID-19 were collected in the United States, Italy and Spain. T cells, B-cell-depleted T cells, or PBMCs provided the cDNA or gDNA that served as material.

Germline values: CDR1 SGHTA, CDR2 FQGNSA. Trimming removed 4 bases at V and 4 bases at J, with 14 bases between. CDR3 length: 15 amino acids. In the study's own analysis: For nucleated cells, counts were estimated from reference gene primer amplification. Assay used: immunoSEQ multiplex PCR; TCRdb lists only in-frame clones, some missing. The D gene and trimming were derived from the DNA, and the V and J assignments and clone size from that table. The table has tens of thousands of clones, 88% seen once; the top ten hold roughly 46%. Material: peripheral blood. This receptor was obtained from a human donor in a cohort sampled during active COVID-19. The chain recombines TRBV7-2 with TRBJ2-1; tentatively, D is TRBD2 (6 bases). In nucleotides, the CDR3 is TGTGCCAGCAGCTGGAGCGGCGGGGAGTACAATGAGCAGTTCTTC. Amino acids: CASSWSGGEYNEQFF.